This TCR beta chain was obtained from a study of blood T cells in healthy people across ages. Alongside a J-beta primer mix, a sample-barcoded 5' primer served in a second PCR lasting about 7 to 11 cycles. Each CDR3 protein gets one entry after TCRdb re-called the 5' RACE reads with MiXCR. The table shows 1.8 million or so distinct CDR3 sequences, with more than 35% occurring only once. Comments on this clonotype: Its antigen is not identified.

Findings of the study overall: Across samples, TCR beta diversity tracked strongly with naive T cell percentage. Per million T cells, TCR beta diversity dropped roughly linearly as age increased. Higher diversity, along with more naive CD4+ cells, distinguished long-lived donors from aged donors.

V shed 6 bases and J shed 4 bases, with 10 bases lying between them. The CDR3 covers 13 residues. Germline V CDR1 and CDR2: MNHEY, SVGAGI. The extraction recovered at least 5 micrograms of total RNA per sample. The source is a human donor in good health. Sequences were obtained from blood. V usage is TRBV6-5 and J usage is TRBJ1-5; no clear D gene. The CDR3 DNA sequence: TGTGCCAGCAGCGAGGGTTTAAATCAGCCCCAGCATTTT. Its translation: CASSEGLNQPQHF.